The entry below describes one TCR beta chain. No antigen is known for it. The sample is drawn from a study of T-cell reconstitution after alpha-beta-depleted transplantation in children. Study-level points and caveats: At one year after transplant, newly produced T cells mostly accounted for T-cell counts and diversity. Reportedly, roughly two months post-transplant, alpha-beta T cells arose from several hundred expanded graft clones.

The authors prepared the TCRbeta library with unique molecular identifiers. TCRdb independently ran MiXCR on the PCR reads; one entry per CDR3 protein. The sample carries around 800,000 distinct CDR3 sequences, 15% to 20% recorded once. V shed 0 bases and J shed 7 bases, with 7 bases lying between them. The CDR3 has 13 amino acids. Per germline, CDR1 MNHEY and CDR2 SVGAGI. The receptor was isolated from a male patient aged 10 to 17 who had a stem cell transplant for acute lymphoblastic leukemia, so the T cells may come from the graft donor. This chain joins TRBV6-5 and TRBJ1-5; no firm D call. Material: PBMCs, mostly from graft donor cells, obtained 360 days after TCRalphabeta/CD19-depleted stem cell transplant. The CDR3 DNA reads as TGTGCCAGCAGTTACTCCGCACGGCAGCCCCAGCATTTT. Encoded protein: CASSYSARQPQHF.